This T cell receptor (beta chain) was captured by sequencing in a study of blood T cell repertoires in COVID-19. For the study at large: The origin of the acute and convalescent COVID-19 samples was the United States, Italy and Spain. T cells, B-cell-depleted T cells, or PBMCs provided the cDNA or gDNA that served as material.

Patients at the Seattle site were enrolled during active infection and followed longitudinally. Trimming took off 4 bases at V and 3 bases at J, with 21 bases between the two ends. CDR1 is GTSNPN and CDR2 is SVGIG in the germline V gene (reference sequence). The CDR3 consists of 16 residues. How the authors handled the data: For nucleated cells, counts were estimated from reference gene primer amplification. Repertoires were generated with immunoSEQ multiplex PCR, while TCRdb's copy carries only in-frame clones and drops some. The V and J calls and clone size were taken over from that table, and D and trimming were inferred from the DNA. The table has about 240,000 clones, about four fifths seen once.

Sequencing was performed on peripheral blood. The genes are TRBV30 and TRBJ1-1, with D perhaps matching TRBD1 (6 bases). The receptor was derived from an elderly woman with COVID-19, enrolled during active disease. In DNA, the CDR3 is TGTGCCTGGAAGATAGGCACAGGGATTAAGTACACTGAAGCTTTCTTT. Protein sequence: CAWKIGTGIKYTEAFF.